This entry lists 4 T cell receptor beta chains sequenced from one sample in a study of blood T cell repertoires in COVID-19. Produced via immunoSEQ multiplex PCR; TCRdb's table is partial and in-frame only. The top ten clones hold over 25% of a sample with some 30,000 clones, approximately 83% of them seen once. The sample was peripheral blood. All receptors come from a man between 65 and 79 years old with active COVID-19.

This rearrangement joins TRBV11-2 to TRBJ1-2, with TRBD1 matching 11 bases. The germline V gene encodes CDR1 SGHAT and CDR2 FQNNGV. The J segment lost 4 bases and the V segment lost 2 bases, leaving 9 bases of the junction unmatched. The CDR3 covers 17 residues. The CDR3 region has the DNA TGTGCCAGCAGCTTATCCCCGGGACAGGGGGTGGGCTATGGCTACACCTTC. Protein: CASSLSPGQGVGYGYTF. Based on the CDR3 plus reference TRBV11-2 and TRBJ1-2, the full variable domain is EAGVAQSPRYKIIEKRQSVAFWCNPISGHATLYWYQQILGQGPKLLIQFQNNGVVDDSQLPKDRFSAERLKGVDSTLKIQPAKLEDSAVYLCASSLSPGQGVGYGYTFGSGTRLTVV.

In nucleotides, the CDR3 is TGCAGTGCTCCGTCTAGTCTGCGGGCTTTCTTT. Its translation is CSAPSSLRAFF. The chain links TRBV20-1 to TRBJ1-1; D is unclear. CDR1 and CDR2 (germline): DFQATT, SNEGSKA (reference sequence). Deletions cut 5 bases from V and 11 bases from J, with 15 bases between. CDR3 length: 11 amino acids.

V usage is TRBV12-3 or TRBV12-4 and J usage is TRBJ2-1; D gene uncertain. The CDR3 spans 11 residues. Trimming took 10 bases from V and 4 from J, leaving 8 bases between them. CDR3 nucleotides: TGTGCCACGCAGGATTACAATGAGCAGTTCTTC. This codes for CATQDYNEQFF.

The V gene is TRBV15, the J gene TRBJ1-1; TRBD1 matches at 10 bases. Germline CDR1 and CDR2: LNHNV and YYDKDF (reference sequence). CDR3 length equals 16 residues. V was pared by 5 bases and J by 4 bases, with 10 bases of the junction left unmatched. CDR3 sequence reads: CATSWGQGLIGTEAFF. The CDR3 nucleotides are TGTGCCACCAGCTGGGGACAGGGGTTGATCGGCACTGAAGCTTTCTTT.